This T cell receptor beta chain was recorded in a study of cytomegalovirus exposure and HLA in healthy donors. On this clone: Its antigen is not identified.

Findings and limits, study-wide: Owing to their indistinguishability, certain V segments, notably TRBV6-2 and TRBV6-3, were excluded. It was likely that a cluster of highly shared sequence variants was a sequencing artifact.

The V gene's germline CDR1 is GTSNPN and CDR2 SVGIG (reference sequence). This CDR3 contains 13 residues. The trim removed 2 bases at V and 12 bases at J, leaving 9 bases unmatched. This PCR relied on a set of 60 Vbeta primers and 13 Jbeta primers. Libraries were prepared by immunoSEQ multiplex PCR; TCRdb keeps only in-frame clonotypes and omits some of them. Of fewer than 90,000 clones detected, roughly 70% appear once; the ten largest clones hold roughly 10%. In nominal health when sampled, donors likely had unrecorded immune exposures nonetheless. The V and J genes are TRBV30 and TRBJ2-1; 8 nucleotides line up with TRBD2. Sequencing used PBMCs. This receptor was obtained from a woman in her 50s in good health and CMV-seropositive. CDR3 sequence reads: CAWSRGSGEWQFF. The CDR3 region has the DNA TGTGCCTGGAGTCGGGGTAGCGGGGAATGGCAGTTCTTC.